This T cell receptor (beta chain) derives from a study of shared clonotypes between healthy human individuals. TCRdb's copy holds only in-frame clones and misses some; the assay was immunoSEQ multiplex PCR. The profile shows around 1,100,000 clones, roughly 80% of them singletons. Researchers partitioned CD4+ cells into CD45RA+ naive and CD45RA-negative memory subsets. With regard to this clone: Its cognate antigen is unknown.

Findings and caveats of the study: Generation of non-shared clonotypes was less probable than generation of clonotypes shared by all four donors. The study generally estimated greater richness for naive than memory subsets.

The CDR3 covers 14 residues. Germline V gene data show CDR1 as SNHLY and CDR2 as FYNNEI. The ends were cut back, 5 bases at V and 0 bases at J, with 11 bases in the middle. V is TRBV2 and J is TRBJ2-7; D uncertain. Material for sequencing was memory CD4+ T cells from PBMCs. Subset noted: CD45RA-negative fraction. The clonotype was recovered from a man between 18 and 35 years old in good health. Some clones in this sample may be carry-over from other donors' samples. The CDR3 DNA reads TGTGCCAGCAGTTACTCTAGAAACTCCTACGAGCAGTACTTC. This sequence encodes CASSYSRNSYEQYF.